The 19 T cell receptor beta chains presented below share a single source sample, sequenced in a study of cytomegalovirus exposure and HLA in healthy donors. The primer mix had 60 Vbeta and 13 Jbeta primers. Sequencing was performed with immunoSEQ multiplex PCR; in TCRdb, only in-frame clones are kept and a portion is missing. The sample holds 150,000 to 200,000 clones. The specimen sequenced was PBMCs. The receptors were sampled from a woman between 18 and 30 years old in good health and CMV-seropositive.

The chain joins TRBV6-5 to TRBJ2-2; TRBD1 aligns across 8 bases. The CDR3 extends over 13 amino acids. The ends lost 6 bases at V and 7 bases at J; junction bases unmatched: 4. CDR1 and CDR2 (germline): MNHEY, SVGAGI. CDR3 amino acids: CASSRQGIGELFF. CDR3 bases: TGTGCCAGCAGCCGACAGGGGATCGGGGAGCTGTTTTTT.

V usage is TRBV10-3 and J usage is TRBJ2-7; D is unresolved. There are 12 residues in the CDR3. The germline CDR1 and CDR2 sequences are ENHRY and SYGVKD. Trimming pared 2 bases from V and 3 bases from J, leaving 5 bases between. Here the CDR3 reads CAISEVSYEQYF. The CDR3, as DNA: TGTGCCATCAGTGAGGTCAGCTACGAGCAGTACTTC.

The chain couples TRBV2 to TRBJ1-1, with 9 bases identical to TRBD1. Per germline, CDR1 SNHLY and CDR2 FYNNEI. V shed 6 bases, J shed 5 bases, and the junction held 4 bases outside the gene matches. The CDR3 contains 13 residues. The CDR3 region is CASRRDRETEAFF. CDR3 nucleotides: TGTGCCAGCAGACGGGACAGGGAGACTGAAGCTTTCTTT.

The chain combines TRBV10-2 with TRBJ2-1; 7 bases are shared with TRBD2. Germline V gene lookup returns CDR1 WSHSY and CDR2 SAAADI. This CDR3 is 14 amino acids long. The V gene end was trimmed by 5 bases and the J gene end by 7 bases; junction bases not matched to a gene: 8. CDR3 residues: CASSRTGGTNEQFF. The CDR3 DNA reads as TGCGCCAGCAGTCGTACGGGAGGTACGAATGAGCAGTTCTTC.

The chain uses TRBV10-3 and TRBJ1-6, with TRBD1 matching 8 bases. With 0 bases clipped from V and 9 bases from J, the junction kept 7 bases outside the gene matches. CDR3 length: 16 amino acids. Germline-derived CDR1 and CDR2 are ENHRY and SYGVKD. The CDR3: CAISESGRQGSSPLHF. CDR3 sequence (DNA): TGTGCCATCAGTGAGTCGGGTCGACAGGGGAGTTCACCCCTCCACTTT.

The V and J genes are TRBV7-2 and TRBJ2-2, with 11 bases aligning to TRBD1. V shed 4 bases, J shed 6 bases, and the junction held 16 bases outside the gene matches. The germline V gene encodes CDR1 SGHTA and CDR2 FQGNSA. The CDR3 extends over 19 amino acids. The CDR3 region is CASSSRTGGAAGVPGELFF. The CDR3 region has the DNA TGTGCCAGCAGCTCAAGGACAGGGGGCGCTGCGGGAGTCCCCGGGGAGCTGTTTTTT.

The chain couples TRBV14 to TRBJ2-2, with 8 bases identical to TRBD2. The CDR3 runs 15 residues. The germline gives CDR1 SGHDN, CDR2 FVKESK. With V trimmed by 6 bases and J by 1 base, 4 bases remained unmatched. CDR3: CASSWLAGNTGELFF. Here the CDR3 DNA reads TGTGCCAGCAGTTGGCTAGCGGGGAACACCGGGGAGCTGTTTTTT.

The chain carries TRBV6-1 and TRBJ1-2; TRBD1 matches 8 bases. The germline V gene has CDR1 MNHNS and CDR2 SASEGT. With 7 bases clipped from V and 6 bases from J, the junction kept 7 bases outside the gene matches. This CDR3 has 13 amino acids. CDR3 protein: CASTWTGQDGYTF. CDR3 in DNA: TGTGCCAGCACCTGGACAGGGCAAGATGGCTACACCTTC.

V gene TRBV5-4 combines with J gene TRBJ2-1, with 15 nucleotides matching TRBD2. V was pared by 4 bases and J by 6 bases, with 2 bases of the junction left unmatched. CDR3 size: 15 residues. CDR1 and CDR2 (germline): SGHNT, YYREEE (reference sequence). The DNA of the CDR3 is TGTGCCAGCAGCCCGGGACTAGCGGGAGGCAATGAGCAGTTCTTC. This encodes CASSPGLAGGNEQFF.

V gene TRBV7-9 combines with J gene TRBJ1-1; D is ambiguous. Trimming removed 1 base at V and 1 base at J, with 7 bases between. This CDR3 contains 14 residues. Germline V lookup: CDR1 SEHNR, CDR2 FQNEAQ (reference sequence). The CDR3 DNA reads as TGTGCCAGCAGCTTAGGGGCAGGGAACACTGAAGCTTTCTTT. Protein: CASSLGAGNTEAFF.

The V gene is TRBV5-4, the J gene TRBJ1-2; TRBD1 aligns across 12 bases. J was trimmed by 4 bases and V by 3 bases; bases with no gene match: 7. This CDR3 is built from 16 residues. CDR1 is SGHNT and CDR2 is YYREEE in the germline V gene (reference sequence). The chain's CDR3 is CASSWAPGQGAYGYTF. CDR3 in DNA: TGTGCCAGCAGCTGGGCCCCGGGACAGGGGGCCTATGGCTACACCTTC.

The chain joins TRBV6-1 to TRBJ2-1; D might be TRBD2 (6 bases). Trimming shortened V by 11 bases and J by 10 bases, and 15 bases separated the two germline ends. This CDR3 contains 11 residues. The germline gives CDR1 MNHNS, CDR2 SASEGT. The DNA for the CDR3 is TGTGCCGGATCGGGACTGGGGGAGCAGTTCTTC. This translates into CAGSGLGEQFF.

The J gene is TRBJ1-2, the V gene TRBV6-5; D may be TRBD1 (6 bases). Trimming left V 0 bases short and J 3 bases short, with 11 bases between. CDR1 is MNHEY and CDR2 is SVGAGI in the germline V gene. This CDR3 comprises 15 residues. The CDR3, as DNA: TGTGCCAGCAGTTACTCGGGCCAGGGGTACTATGGCTACACCTTC. Its translation: CASSYSGQGYYGYTF.

The genes are TRBV9 and TRBJ2-5; 7 bases align to TRBD1. The junction had 10 bases not matched to a gene; V was cut back by 4 bases and J by 4 bases. The germline CDR1 and CDR2 sequences are SGDLS and YYNGEE. This CDR3 region has 15 residues. The CDR3 reads CASSFQGTVRETQYF. The CDR3 DNA sequence: TGTGCCAGCAGCTTCCAAGGGACAGTAAGAGAGACCCAGTACTTC.

CDR3: CSVTRPQGGYDGTDTQYF. CDR3 sequence (DNA): TGCAGCGTCACGCGCCCACAGGGGGGTTACGATGGCACAGATACGCAGTATTTT. The V gene is TRBV29-1, the J gene TRBJ2-3, with 8 bases lining up with TRBD1. The CDR3 is 18 amino acids. Unmatched junction bases numbered 18, after V lost 6 bases and J lost 1 base. CDR1 is SQVTM and CDR2 is ANQGSEA in the germline V gene.

V is TRBV10-3 and J is TRBJ2-1, with TRBD2 matching 11 bases. CDR1 ENHRY and CDR2 SYGVKD come from the germline V gene. The trim removed 6 bases at V and 4 bases at J, leaving 11 bases unmatched. The CDR3 contains 17 residues. The CDR3 nucleotides read TGTGCCATCAGAAGAGTTATAGCGGGAGGGGGGTACAATGAGCAGTTCTTC. Translating it yields CAIRRVIAGGGYNEQFF.

The chain links TRBV9 to TRBJ1-2; 9 bases align to TRBD1. CDR1 and CDR2 (germline): SGDLS, YYNGEE. Germline trimming cut 3 bases from V and 8 bases from J; bases unmatched to any gene: 5. This CDR3 contains 13 residues. The CDR3 loop is CASSAGQGRGYTF. The CDR3 coding sequence is TGTGCCAGCAGCGCCGGACAGGGGAGAGGCTACACCTTC. The full variable domain, with the rest looked up from reference TRBV9 and TRBJ1-2, is DSGVTQTPKHLITATGQRVTLRCSPRSGDLSVYWYQQSLDQGLQFLIQYYNGEERAKGNILERFSAQQFPDLHSELNLSSLELGDSALYFCASSAGQGRGYTFGSGTRLTVV.

The gene calls are TRBV25-1 and TRBJ2-5; 9 nucleotides line up with TRBD2. Germline lookup yields CDR1 MGHDK and CDR2 SYGVNS. With V trimmed by 1 base and J by 5 bases, 11 bases remained unmatched. The CDR3 is 17 amino acids. This chain's CDR3 is CASSELTLAGSRETQYF. The CDR3 nucleotides are TGTGCCAGCAGTGAATTGACGCTAGCGGGGAGTCGCGAGACCCAGTACTTC.

The chain has TRBV2 and TRBJ1-2, with D tentatively TRBD1 (5 bases). The V and J ends lost 4 bases and 10 bases respectively, with 28 bases between them. Germline V gives CDR1 SNHLY, CDR2 FYNNEI. The CDR3 has 17 amino acids. The CDR3 DNA is TGTGCCAGCAGTGGAACAGGAAGAACTAGGCGGGGCAATGACTACACCTTC. Residues: CASSGTGRTRRGNDYTF.